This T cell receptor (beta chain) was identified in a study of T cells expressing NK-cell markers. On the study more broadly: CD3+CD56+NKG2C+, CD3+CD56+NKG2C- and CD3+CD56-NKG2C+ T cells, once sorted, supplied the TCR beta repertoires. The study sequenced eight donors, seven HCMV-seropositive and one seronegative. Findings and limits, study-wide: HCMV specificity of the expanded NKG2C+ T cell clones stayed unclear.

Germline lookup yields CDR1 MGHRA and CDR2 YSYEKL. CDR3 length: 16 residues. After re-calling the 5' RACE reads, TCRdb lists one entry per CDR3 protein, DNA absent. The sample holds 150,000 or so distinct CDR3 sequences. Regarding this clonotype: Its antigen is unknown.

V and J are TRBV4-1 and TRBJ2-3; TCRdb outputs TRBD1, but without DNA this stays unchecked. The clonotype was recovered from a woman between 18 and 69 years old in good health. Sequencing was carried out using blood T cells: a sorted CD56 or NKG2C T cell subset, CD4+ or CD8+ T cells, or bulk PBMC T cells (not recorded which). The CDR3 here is CASSQATGAGTDTQYF.